The 28 T cell receptor beta chains listed next were all sequenced from one sample in a study of PD-1 blockade in classical Hodgkin lymphoma. Every patient had relapsed following autologous stem cell transplantation, and cohorts differed in brentuximab vedotin exposure. Sequencing was performed with immunoSEQ multiplex PCR; in TCRdb, only in-frame clones are kept and a portion is missing. The sample lists roughly 24,000 clones, more than 80% occurring once. The input for sequencing was peripheral blood mononuclear cells (PBMCs), taken before the second cycle of nivolumab. The source is a human donor with classical Hodgkin lymphoma.

The rearrangement uses TRBV30 and TRBJ1-5, with 11 bases that match TRBD1. The CDR3 covers 17 residues. The V and J ends lost 2 bases and 0 bases, in that order; junction bases with no gene match: 6. The germline V gene encodes CDR1 GTSNPN and CDR2 SVGIG (reference sequence). CDR3 amino acids: CAWSIGQGANSNQPQHF. The CDR3 nucleotides read TGTGCCTGGAGTATCGGACAGGGGGCAAATAGCAATCAGCCCCAGCATTTT. The full variable domain, with the rest looked up from reference TRBV30 and TRBJ1-5, is SQTIHQWPATLVQPVGSPLSLECTVEGTSNPNLYWYRQAAGRGLQLLFYSVGIGQISSEVPQNLSASRPQDRQFILSSKKLLLSDSGFYLCAWSIGQGANSNQPQHFGDGTRLSIL.

CDR3 sequence reads: CASSIPGFTSGGASTDTQYF. The CDR3 nucleotides read TGTGCCAGCAGTATACCCGGGTTCACTAGCGGGGGTGCTAGCACAGATACGCAGTATTTT. V and J are TRBV7-8 and TRBJ2-3; 11 nucleotides match TRBD2. After removal of 6 bases from V and 0 bases from J, the junction contained 17 bases not matched to a gene. Germline V gene lookup returns CDR1 SGHVS and CDR2 FQNEAQ. This CDR3 contains 20 residues. The entire variable domain, with the rest obtained from reference TRBV7-8 and TRBJ2-3, is as follows: GAGVSQSPRYKVAKRGQDVALRCDPISGHVSLFWYQQALGQGPEFLTYFQNEAQLDKSGLPSDRFFAERPEGSVSTLKIQRTQQEDSAVYLCASSIPGFTSGGASTDTQYFGPGTRLTVL.

This chain links TRBV5-1 with TRBJ2-5; TRBD2 aligns across 12 bases. Germline V gene sequence: CDR1 SGHRS, CDR2 YFSETQ. The J segment lost 5 bases and the V segment lost 7 bases, leaving 18 bases of the junction unmatched. The CDR3 consists of 18 residues. This CDR3 reads CASSTGLAGPHLRETQYF. CDR3 DNA: TGCGCCAGCTCGACCGGACTAGCGGGACCCCATCTAAGGGAGACCCAGTACTTC. Together with reference TRBV5-1 and TRBJ2-5, the CDR3 gives the full variable domain: KAGVTQTPRYLIKTRGQQVTLSCSPISGHRSVSWYQQTPGQGLQFLFEYFSETQRNKGNFPGRFSGRQFSNSRSEMNVSTLELGDSALYLCASSTGLAGPHLRETQYFGPGTRLLVL.

The chain recombines TRBV5-1 with TRBJ2-3; 8 bases fit TRBD2. The trim removed 0 bases at V and 6 bases at J, leaving 9 bases unmatched. Germline CDR1 and CDR2: SGHRS and YFSETQ. CDR3 length: 16 residues. CDR3 loop: CASSLAQRGSRDTQYF. DNA for the CDR3: TGCGCCAGCAGCTTGGCCCAGCGGGGGTCCAGGGATACGCAGTATTTT.

The V and J genes are TRBV6-1 and TRBJ1-6; TRBD1 matches at 9 bases. The CDR3 runs 18 residues. The V gene's germline CDR1 is MNHNS and CDR2 SASEGT. The trim removed 1 base at V and 9 bases at J, leaving 13 bases unmatched. The CDR3 DNA reads TGTGCCAGCAGTGAAGTCAGGGGGACAGGGAATATAGGTTCACCCCTCCACTTT. It encodes CASSEVRGTGNIGSPLHF.

There are a few counts of this clone. The rearrangement uses TRBV6-5 and TRBJ1-1; D unclear. The CDR3 sequence is 13 residues long. V shed 4 bases and J shed 1 base, with 7 bases lying between them. CDR1 MNHEY and CDR2 SVGAGI come from the germline V gene. DNA for the CDR3: TGTGCCAGCAGTTTAGACGGGAACACTGAAGCTTTCTTT. Its protein product is CASSLDGNTEAFF.

The chain is built from TRBV19 and TRBJ1-4, with 9 bases lining up with TRBD1. CDR3 length equals 15 residues. V was clipped by 5 bases and J by 8 bases; unmatched bases: 9. The V gene's germline CDR1 is LNHDA and CDR2 SQIVND (reference sequence). For the CDR3, the DNA is TGTGCCAGTAGTTTCCGGGACAGGGTATTCGAAAAACTGTTTTTT. Translating gives CASSFRDRVFEKLFF. Full variable domain (missing parts from reference TRBV19 and TRBJ1-4): DGGITQSPKYLFRKEGQNVTLSCEQNLNHDAMYWYRQDPGQGLRLIYYSQIVNDFQKGDIAEGYSVSREKKESFPLTVTSAQKNPTAFYLCASSFRDRVFEKLFFGSGTQLSVL.

The CDR3 nucleotides are TGTGCCAGCAGCGGGGGACTAGCAGTAAATGAGCAGTTCTTC. The encoded protein is CASSGGLAVNEQFF. V is TRBV9 and J is TRBJ2-1; 9 bases align to TRBD2. The length of the CDR3 is 14 residues. J gave up 7 bases and V 3 bases, and 5 bases lay outside the gene matches. Germline values: CDR1 SGDLS, CDR2 YYNGEE.

V is TRBV7-9 and J is TRBJ2-3, with D perhaps TRBD1 (7 bases). The CDR3 sequence is 17 residues long. V lost 4 bases and J 0 bases, leaving 17 bases between the germline ends. Per germline, CDR1 SEHNR and CDR2 FQNEAQ (reference sequence). This CDR3 is CASSSLARDSSTDTQYF. Written as DNA, the CDR3 is TGTGCCAGCAGCTCGTTAGCGCGGGACAGTAGCACAGATACGCAGTATTTT.

The chain employs TRBV6-1 and TRBJ2-1; tentative D call: TRBD2 (6 bases). Trimming removed 4 bases at V and 8 bases at J, with 18 bases between. Germline CDR1 reads MNHNS; CDR2 reads SASEGT. This CDR3 is built from 15 residues. The DNA for the CDR3 is TGTGCCAGCAGTGCCGCGGGATCGCTCCCCCATGAGCAGTTCTTC. This encodes CASSAAGSLPHEQFF.

The V and J genes are TRBV19 and TRBJ1-3, with D perhaps TRBD1 (5 bases). Per germline, CDR1 LNHDA and CDR2 SQIVND (reference sequence). The ends were cut back, 5 bases at V and 5 bases at J, with 10 bases in the middle. The CDR3 consists of 13 residues. The CDR3 DNA is TGTGCCAGTAGTCGGGACCGCCGAAACACCATATATTTT. Translated, it gives CASSRDRRNTIYF.

This chain links TRBV4-1 with TRBJ1-2; no clear D. V lost 0 bases, J lost 8 bases, and 13 bases lay in between. The CDR3 contains 14 residues. Looked up from germline, CDR1 is MGHRA and CDR2 is YSYEKL. The CDR3 loop is CASSQERLREGYTF. The CDR3 DNA reads TGCGCCAGCAGCCAAGAAAGGCTTAGGGAGGGCTACACCTTC.

The rearrangement joins TRBV6-5 to TRBJ2-6; D gene unclear. V gave up 2 bases and J gave up 0 bases, with 8 bases separating them. The V gene's germline CDR1 is MNHEY and CDR2 SVGAGI. The CDR3 has 16 amino acids. This chain's CDR3 is CASSYGVGSGANVLTF. CDR3 DNA: TGTGCCAGCAGTTACGGGGTAGGCTCTGGGGCCAACGTCCTGACTTTC.

This chain connects TRBV28 to TRBJ2-7; 9 nucleotides match TRBD1. Germline CDR1 and CDR2: MDHEN and SYDVKM. V was clipped by 6 bases and J by 2 bases; unmatched bases: 5. CDR3 size: 14 residues. In nucleotides, the CDR3 is TGTGCCAGCAGGCCGGGACAGGGCCCCTACGAGCAGTACTTC. Translated: CASRPGQGPYEQYF.

Here the CDR3 DNA reads TGTGCCAGCAGCTATGACAGATACGCAGATGGCTACACCTTC. Its translation is CASSYDRYADGYTF. The V call is TRBV5-4, the J call TRBJ1-2; D is possibly TRBD1 (5 bases). Germline V lookup: CDR1 SGHNT, CDR2 YYREEE (reference sequence). This CDR3 spans 14 amino acids. V gave up 3 bases and J gave up 6 bases, with 15 bases separating them.

There are a few counts of this clone. The genes are TRBV10-3 and TRBJ1-6; no definite D call. Germline CDR1 reads ENHRY; CDR2 reads SYGVKD. V gave up 6 bases and J gave up 7 bases, with 7 bases separating them. The CDR3 consists of 12 residues. CDR3 region: CAIRAENSPLHF. The DNA of the CDR3 is TGTGCCATCAGGGCGGAAAATTCACCCCTCCACTTT.

This sequence joins TRBV7-9 and TRBJ2-4, with no clear D. This CDR3 region has 17 residues. Deletions cut 1 base from V and 1 base from J, with 14 bases between. Germline V gene lookup returns CDR1 SEHNR and CDR2 FQNEAQ (reference sequence). CDR3 region: CASSLGVKARAKNIQYF. Here the CDR3 DNA reads TGTGCCAGCAGCTTAGGTGTTAAGGCGCGGGCCAAAAACATTCAGTACTTC.

The chain links TRBV7-9 to TRBJ2-1; no reliable D call. Per germline, CDR1 SEHNR and CDR2 FQNEAQ (reference sequence). This CDR3 has 16 residues. V lost 2 bases, J lost 0 bases, and 11 bases lay in between. The CDR3 bases are TGTGCCAGCAGCTTAAGTTTGAGGAGCTCCTACAATGAGCAGTTCTTC. This codes for CASSLSLRSSYNEQFF.

V usage is TRBV7-2 and J usage is TRBJ1-5; 8 positions match TRBD1. Germline values: CDR1 SGHTA, CDR2 FQGNSA. The length of the CDR3 is 15 residues. V shed 5 bases and J 7 bases; nucleotides not matched to a gene: 10. CDR3: CASSPAGGRRQPQHF. In nucleotides, the CDR3 is TGTGCCAGCAGCCCCGCAGGGGGCAGGCGACAGCCCCAGCATTTT. The full variable domain, rest sourced from reference TRBV7-2 and TRBJ1-5, is GAGVSQSPSNKVTEKGKDVELRCDPISGHTALYWYRQSLGQGLEFLIYFQGNSAPDKSGLPSDRFSAERTGGSVSTLTIQRTQQEDSAVYLCASSPAGGRRQPQHFGDGTRLSIL.

The CDR3 DNA is TGCAGCGTTATGAACAGGGGCGACTATGGCTACACCTTC. Amino acids: CSVMNRGDYGYTF. The chain joins TRBV29-1 to TRBJ1-2; 7 nucleotides agree with TRBD1. The junction had 6 bases not matched to a gene; V was cut back by 5 bases and J by 3 bases. Germline CDR1 and CDR2: SQVTM and ANQGSEA. The CDR3 is 13 amino acids.

This clone was observed once. CDR3 protein: CASSMTGGYTGELFF. The CDR3 DNA is TGTGCCAGTAGTATGACAGGGGGCTACACCGGGGAGCTGTTTTTT. The rearrangement joins TRBV19 to TRBJ2-2; 10 bases map to TRBD1. The CDR3 extends over 15 amino acids. Germline lookup yields CDR1 LNHDA and CDR2 SQIVND (reference sequence). V was pared by 3 bases and J by 3 bases, with 1 base of the junction left unmatched.

The chain links TRBV6-5 to TRBJ2-5; TRBD1 matches at 9 bases. This CDR3 comprises 12 residues. Germline V gene data show CDR1 as MNHEY and CDR2 as SVGAGI. Trimming at V came to 8 bases and at J to 5 bases, leaving 3 bases not matched to a gene. CDR3 sequence (DNA): TGTGCCAGCGGGACAGGGTGGGAGACCCAGTACTTC. Protein product: CASGTGWETQYF.

V and J are TRBV5-1 and TRBJ2-3, with TRBD2 matching 16 bases. Per the germline V gene, CDR1 is SGHRS and CDR2 is YFSETQ. The CDR3 runs 18 residues. Trimming cost V 1 base and J 5 bases; bases outside gene matches: 7. The CDR3 loop is CASSLTGLAGGQGDTQYF. The CDR3 nucleotides are TGCGCCAGCAGCTTGACGGGACTAGCGGGGGGGCAAGGAGATACGCAGTATTTT.

The CDR3 coding sequence is TGTGCCACCAGCAGAGGATCCGTTGATAGCTCCTACGAGCAGTACTTC. It encodes CATSRGSVDSSYEQYF. The chain uses TRBV15 and TRBJ2-7; D gene unclear. The CDR3 spans 16 residues. Trimming took 1 base from V and 0 from J, leaving 13 bases between them. Germline assignment: CDR1 LNHNV and CDR2 YYDKDF (reference sequence).

The V gene is TRBV5-4, the J gene TRBJ1-6; 9 nucleotides line up with TRBD1. The junction had 8 bases not matched to a gene; V was cut back by 3 bases and J by 10 bases. The CDR3 length is 15 residues. Germline CDR1 is SGHNT and CDR2 is YYREEE (reference sequence). In DNA form, the CDR3 reads TGTGCCAGCAGCTGGGGGGACAGGGATGGGTCACCCCTCCACTTT. Translation gives CASSWGDRDGSPLHF.

The chain's CDR3 is CATSREETQYF. Here the CDR3 DNA reads TGTGCCACCAGCAGAGAAGAGACCCAGTACTTC. The rearrangement joins TRBV15 to TRBJ2-5; no firm D call. Per germline, CDR1 LNHNV and CDR2 YYDKDF (reference sequence). V lost 0 bases and J lost 4, with 0 bases in between. The CDR3 has 11 amino acids.

This clone was counted a single time. This chain uses TRBV5-1 with TRBJ2-7; TRBD2 is a possible D gene (5 bases). This CDR3 spans 14 amino acids. Germline V gene lookup returns CDR1 SGHRS and CDR2 YFSETQ. V was cut by 1 base and J by 2 bases, with 10 bases left in between. In nucleotides, the CDR3 is TGCGCCAGCAGCTTGCTTGGACTGACCTACGAGCAGTACTTC. Translating it yields CASSLLGLTYEQYF. Using reference TRBV5-1 and TRBJ2-7 for the parts outside the CDR3, the full variable domain is KAGVTQTPRYLIKTRGQQVTLSCSPISGHRSVSWYQQTPGQGLQFLFEYFSETQRNKGNFPGRFSGRQFSNSRSEMNVSTLELGDSALYLCASSLLGLTYEQYFGPGTRLTVT.

This chain joins TRBV2 and TRBJ2-7; 8 bases fit TRBD2. Losses at the gene ends were 7 bases for V and 2 bases for J; bases not matched to a gene: 10. This CDR3 is built from 15 residues. Germline V CDR1 and CDR2: SNHLY, FYNNEI. This CDR3 reads CASKGPAGGTYEQYF. The CDR3 DNA reads TGTGCCAGCAAAGGCCCTGCGGGGGGCACCTACGAGCAGTACTTC.